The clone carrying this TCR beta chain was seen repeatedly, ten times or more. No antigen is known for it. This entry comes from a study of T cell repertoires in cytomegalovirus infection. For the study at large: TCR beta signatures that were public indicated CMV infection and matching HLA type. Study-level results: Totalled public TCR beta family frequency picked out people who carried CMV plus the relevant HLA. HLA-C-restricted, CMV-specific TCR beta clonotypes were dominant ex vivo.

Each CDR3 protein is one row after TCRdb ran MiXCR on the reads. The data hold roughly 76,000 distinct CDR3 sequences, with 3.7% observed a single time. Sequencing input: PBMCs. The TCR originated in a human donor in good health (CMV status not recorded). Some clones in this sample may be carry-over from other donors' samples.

In DNA, the CDR3 is TGTGCCAGTAGCGCGGACAGGTGGGGCTACACCTTC. Translation: CASSADRWGYTF. The V call is TRBV19, the J call TRBJ1-2, with TRBD1 matching 7 bases. Trimming cost V 6 bases and J 8 bases; bases outside gene matches: 6. Germline V CDR1 and CDR2: LNHDA, SQIVND (reference sequence). The CDR3 consists of 12 residues. Full variable domain (missing parts from reference TRBV19 and TRBJ1-2): DGGITQSPKYLFRKEGQNVTLSCEQNLNHDAMYWYRQDPGQGLRLIYYSQIVNDFQKGDIAEGYSVSREKKESFPLTVTSAQKNPTAFYLCASSADRWGYTFGSGTRLTVV.